The T cell receptor beta chain described here comes from a study of cytomegalovirus exposure and HLA in healthy donors. Study conclusions and caveats: Cytomegalovirus status was reportedly diagnosed by the classifier with high sensitivity and specificity.

A remark on this clone: Its specificity is not known.

The repertoire was sequenced with immunoSEQ multiplex PCR; TCRdb's copy has only in-frame clones and lacks some. The data hold fewer than 65,000 clones, with roughly nine tenths observed a single time. CDR3 length: 11 amino acids. Trimming shortened V by 3 bases and J by 6 bases, and 6 bases separated the two germline ends. Looked up from germline, CDR1 is DFQATT and CDR2 is SNEGSKA (reference sequence). Sequences were obtained from PBMCs. The chain employs TRBV20-1 and TRBJ2-4; the D is unclear. This TCR was recovered from a woman aged 18-30 years in good health and CMV-seronegative. The CDR3 DNA sequence: TGCAGTGCTAGGGTCGGAAACATTCAGTACTTC. As protein: CSARVGNIQYF.